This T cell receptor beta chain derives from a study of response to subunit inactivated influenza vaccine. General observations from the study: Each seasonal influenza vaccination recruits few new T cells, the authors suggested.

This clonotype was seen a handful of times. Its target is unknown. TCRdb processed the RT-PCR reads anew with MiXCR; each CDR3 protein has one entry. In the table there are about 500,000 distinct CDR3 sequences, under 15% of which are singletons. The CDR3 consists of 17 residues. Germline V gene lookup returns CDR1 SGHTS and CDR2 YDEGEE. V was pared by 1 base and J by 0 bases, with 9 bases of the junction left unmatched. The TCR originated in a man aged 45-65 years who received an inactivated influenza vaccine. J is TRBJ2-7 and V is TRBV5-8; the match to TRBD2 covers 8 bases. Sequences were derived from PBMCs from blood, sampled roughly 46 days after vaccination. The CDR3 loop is CASSLLIQRESSYEQYF. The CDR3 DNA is TGTGCCAGCAGCTTGCTAATTCAGCGGGAGAGCTCCTACGAGCAGTACTTC.